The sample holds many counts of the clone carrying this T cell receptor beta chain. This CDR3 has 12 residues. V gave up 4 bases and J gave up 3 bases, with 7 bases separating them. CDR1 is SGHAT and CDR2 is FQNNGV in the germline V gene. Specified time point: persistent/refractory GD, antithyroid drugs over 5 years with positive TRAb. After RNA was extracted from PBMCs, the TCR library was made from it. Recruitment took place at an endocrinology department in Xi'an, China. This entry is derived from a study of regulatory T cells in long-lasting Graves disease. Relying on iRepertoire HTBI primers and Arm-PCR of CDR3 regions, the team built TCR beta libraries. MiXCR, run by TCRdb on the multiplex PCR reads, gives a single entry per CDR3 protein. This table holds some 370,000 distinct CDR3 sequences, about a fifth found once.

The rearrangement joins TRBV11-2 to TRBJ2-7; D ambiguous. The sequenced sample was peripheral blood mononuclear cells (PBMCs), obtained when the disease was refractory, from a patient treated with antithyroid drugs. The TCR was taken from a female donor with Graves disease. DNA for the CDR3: TGTGCCAGCAGCTGGGTAAGCTACGAGCAGTACTTC. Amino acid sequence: CASSWVSYEQYF. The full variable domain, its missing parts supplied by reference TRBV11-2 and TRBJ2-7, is EAGVAQSPRYKIIEKRQSVAFWCNPISGHATLYWYQQILGQGPKLLIQFQNNGVVDDSQLPKDRFSAERLKGVDSTLKIQPAKLEDSAVYLCASSWVSYEQYFGPGTRLTVT.